These 5 T cell receptor beta chains share one sample of origin, sequenced in a study of shared clonotypes between healthy human individuals. Repertoires were generated with immunoSEQ multiplex PCR, while TCRdb's copy carries only in-frame clones and drops some. The sample has about 2.4 million clones; 93% are singletons. The sequencing sample was made of naive CD4+ T cells from PBMCs. Sample subset: CD45RA+ positively selected. All receptors come from a young man in good health. Some clones in this sample may be carry-over from other donors' samples.

A word on this clone: The same CDR3 also results from other DNA sequences found in this sample. The chain links TRBV11-2 to TRBJ1-5; D is uncertain. CDR3 length: 14 amino acids. Trimming removed 1 base at V and 0 bases at J, with 4 bases between. Germline V gives CDR1 SGHAT, CDR2 FQNNGV. The DNA for the CDR3 is TGTGCCAGCAGCTTAGTGGGTAGCAATCAGCCCCAGCATTTT. Translated: CASSLVGSNQPQHF.

CDR3 DNA: TGTGCCAGCACACTGAGACGCGGGGTCCCAGATACGCAGTATTTT. Protein product: CASTLRRGVPDTQYF. The chain is built from TRBV28 and TRBJ2-3; a weak D match, TRBD2 (6 bases). Trimming shortened V by 7 bases and J by 4 bases, and 18 bases separated the two germline ends. CDR1 MDHEN and CDR2 SYDVKM come from the germline V gene. The CDR3 runs 15 residues.

This sequence joins TRBV4-3 and TRBJ1-1, with D perhaps TRBD1 (6 bases). There are 16 residues in the CDR3. Between the trimmed V and J ends, which lost 1 base and 1 base, there was a span of 13 bases. Germline CDR1 and CDR2: LGHNA and YSLEER. The CDR3 region has the DNA TGCGCCAGCAGCCAAGTAGGGGGGGTAGGGAACACTGAAGCTTTCTTT. Protein sequence: CASSQVGGVGNTEAFF.

This rearrangement joins TRBV18 to TRBJ1-4; D remains unclear. From germline, CDR1 is KGHSH and CDR2 LQKENI. There are 15 residues in the CDR3. The V gene lost 3 bases and the J gene lost 8 bases, with 16 bases spanning the gap. Here the CDR3 reads CASSPNSPGGEKLFF. DNA of the CDR3: TGTGCCAGCTCACCCAACTCCCCGGGCGGCGAAAAACTGTTTTTT.

The chain combines TRBV27 with TRBJ2-5, with D possibly matching TRBD1 (6 bases). CDR1 and CDR2 from the germline V gene are MNHEY and SMNVEV (reference sequence). CDR3 length: 13 amino acids. Trimming cost V 3 bases and J 5 bases, with 10 bases left between them. The CDR3 region has the DNA TGTGCCAGCAGTTTGAGGGGGACGGAGACCCAGTACTTC. This codes for CASSLRGTETQYF.